A single sample is the source of the 2 T cell receptor beta chains below, sequenced in a study of radiation and T cells in renal cell carcinoma. Stated time point: baseline pretreatment blood. The treatment here: 15 Gy SBRT to primary tumor, nephrectomy 4 weeks later. Sequencing was performed with immunoSEQ multiplex PCR; in TCRdb, only in-frame clones are kept and a portion is missing. Altogether 100,000 to 150,000 clones are present, roughly four fifths being singletons, with the ten largest covering about 3%. The input for sequencing was blood, taken from a patient whose treatment included radiotherapy and nephrectomy. The origin of the receptors is a woman aged 60-70 years with renal cell carcinoma.

The rearrangement joins TRBV28 to TRBJ1-1; the match to TRBD1 covers 7 bases. The V and J ends lost 1 base and 3 bases, in that order; junction bases with no gene match: 2. Germline-derived CDR1 and CDR2 are MDHEN and SYDVKM. The CDR3 is 14 residues long. The CDR3 DNA follows: TGTGCCAGCAGTTTATTAACAGGGGACACTGAAGCTTTCTTT. This codes for CASSLLTGDTEAFF.

This sequence joins TRBV2 and TRBJ2-2; 11 nucleotides align to TRBD1. CDR3 length: 18 residues. CDR1 is SNHLY and CDR2 is FYNNEI in the germline V gene. V was clipped by 3 bases and J by 7 bases; unmatched bases: 13. The CDR3 bases are TGTGCCAGCAGTGATAGGTACCCGGGACAGGGGGACCACGGGGAGCTGTTTTTT. This codes for CASSDRYPGQGDHGELFF.